This entry lists 27 T cell receptor beta chains sequenced from one sample in a study of a mutant IDH1 vaccine in newly diagnosed glioma. The table came from immunoSEQ multiplex PCR; TCRdb's copy has only in-frame clones and leaves some out. In the table there are tens of thousands of clones, 84% of which are singletons. Time point described: week 23, last vaccination. Vaccine doses each comprised 300 ug of mutant IDH1 20-mer peptide, with topical imiquimod. What these receptors recognize is not known. This sample comprised PBMCs, obtained from a glioma patient whose treatment included an IDH1 peptide vaccine. The receptors were sampled from a man in his late teens or twenties with glioma.

The CDR3 loop is CASSRGQRNGYTF. The DNA of the CDR3 is TGTGCCAGCTCGAGAGGACAGAGAAATGGCTACACCTTC. The V call is TRBV18, the J call TRBJ1-2; D possibly corresponds to TRBD1 (6 bases). This CDR3 has 13 residues. Per germline, CDR1 KGHSH and CDR2 LQKENI. Trimming pared 6 bases from V and 6 bases from J, leaving 14 bases between.

The J gene is TRBJ2-3, the V gene TRBV11-2; 14 bases align to TRBD2. The CDR3 loop spans 17 amino acids. Germline V CDR1 and CDR2: SGHAT, FQNNGV. V trimming: 4 bases; J trimming: 4 bases; junction bases outside the gene matches: 7. The CDR3 reads CASSSLGLAGVADTQYF. Written as DNA, the CDR3 is TGTGCCAGCAGCTCACTGGGACTAGCGGGAGTAGCAGATACGCAGTATTTT. Together with reference TRBV11-2 and TRBJ2-3, the CDR3 gives the full variable domain: EAGVAQSPRYKIIEKRQSVAFWCNPISGHATLYWYQQILGQGPKLLIQFQNNGVVDDSQLPKDRFSAERLKGVDSTLKIQPAKLEDSAVYLCASSSLGLAGVADTQYFGPGTRLTVL.

The chain links TRBV29-1 to TRBJ2-1; perhaps D is TRBD1 or TRBD2 (5 bases each). The CDR3 runs to 15 residues. Germline V lookup: CDR1 SQVTM, CDR2 ANQGSEA. Trimming took 7 bases from V and 2 from J, leaving 18 bases between them. DNA for the CDR3: TGCAGCGGCGGGTCGACAGACAAAACCTACAATGAGCAGTTCTTC. Its translation: CSGGSTDKTYNEQFF.

V and J are TRBV4-1 and TRBJ2-5; D may be TRBD2 (6 bases). V was cut by 1 base and J by 5 bases, with 17 bases left in between. Germline assignment: CDR1 MGHRA and CDR2 YSYEKL. The length of the CDR3 is 16 residues. Here the CDR3 reads CASSQVGTSLRETQYF. In nucleotides, the CDR3 is TGCGCCAGCAGCCAAGTTGGGACTTCCCTGAGGGAGACCCAGTACTTC.

V gene TRBV13 combines with J gene TRBJ2-5; TRBD2 matches 7 bases. With 5 bases clipped from V and 5 bases from J, the junction kept 11 bases outside the gene matches. From germline, CDR1 is PRHDT and CDR2 FYEKMQ (reference sequence). CDR3 length equals 15 residues. The CDR3 sequence: CASSNAERGGETQYF. As DNA, the CDR3 is TGTGCCAGCAGCAATGCCGAGCGGGGCGGGGAGACCCAGTACTTC.

This clone was detected a few times. This chain connects TRBV18 to TRBJ1-1; D remains unclear. Germline CDR1 is KGHSH and CDR2 is LQKENI. V gave up 0 bases and J gave up 0 bases, with 5 bases separating them. This CDR3 has 14 amino acids. The CDR3 is CASSPPGVNTEAFF. For the CDR3, the DNA is TGTGCCAGCTCACCACCTGGGGTGAACACTGAAGCTTTCTTT.

The J gene is TRBJ1-1, the V gene TRBV13; TRBD1 matches 7 bases. The V gene end was trimmed by 5 bases and the J gene end by 3 bases; junction bases not matched to a gene: 9. Looked up from germline, CDR1 is PRHDT and CDR2 is FYEKMQ (reference sequence). The CDR3 spans 15 residues. DNA for the CDR3: TGTGCCAGCAGCCCAGGAGAGGGGGCCGACACTGAAGCTTTCTTT. Its protein product is CASSPGEGADTEAFF.

The chain is built from TRBV29-1 and TRBJ1-2; 8 positions match TRBD1. The junction had 5 bases not matched to a gene; V was cut back by 4 bases and J by 4 bases. CDR3 length equals 13 residues. Germline V gene lookup returns CDR1 SQVTM and CDR2 ANQGSEA. This CDR3 is CSVGQGNFYGYTF. The CDR3 region has the DNA TGCAGCGTTGGACAGGGGAATTTCTATGGCTACACCTTC.

The genes are TRBV30 and TRBJ1-2; possibly TRBD1 for D (6 bases). Germline V gene lookup returns CDR1 GTSNPN and CDR2 SVGIG (reference sequence). Trimming left V 7 bases short and J 8 bases short, with 23 bases between. The CDR3 totals 14 residues. The CDR3 here is CALYHLTGLGGYTF. CDR3 nucleotide sequence: TGTGCCTTATACCACTTAACAGGGCTGGGAGGCTACACCTTC.

The genes are TRBV9 and TRBJ2-7; 7 bases map to TRBD1. The ends lost 3 bases at V and 5 bases at J; junction bases unmatched: 8. There are 14 residues in the CDR3. CDR1 SGDLS and CDR2 YYNGEE come from the germline V gene. In DNA form, the CDR3 reads TGTGCCAGCAGCGGCCGGGACAGAGTTAACGAGCAGTACTTC. Protein product: CASSGRDRVNEQYF.

The rearrangement joins TRBV7-9 to TRBJ2-2; the match to TRBD2 covers 15 bases. The CDR3 loop spans 17 amino acids. Germline V gene lookup returns CDR1 SEHNR and CDR2 FQNEAQ (reference sequence). V lost 6 bases and J lost 4; bases outside the gene matches: 6. CDR3 loop: CASSGLAGGPGTGELFF. As DNA, the CDR3 is TGTGCCAGCAGTGGACTAGCGGGAGGGCCGGGCACCGGGGAGCTGTTTTTT.

V and J are TRBV27 and TRBJ1-1; no definite D call. This CDR3 has 13 residues. Trimming left V 1 base short and J 1 base short, with 4 bases between. Germline V gene sequence: CDR1 MNHEY, CDR2 SMNVEV (reference sequence). The CDR3 reads CASSLWGNTEAFF. In nucleotides, the CDR3 is TGTGCCAGCAGTTTATGGGGGAACACTGAAGCTTTCTTT.

The rearrangement links TRBV6-5 to TRBJ1-5, with D tentatively TRBD1 (6 bases). CDR1 and CDR2 (germline): MNHEY, SVGAGI. Deletions cut 0 bases from V and 11 bases from J, with 14 bases between. The CDR3 has 14 residues. CDR3: CASSYSKGGRAQHF. The CDR3 nucleotides read TGTGCCAGCAGTTACTCAAAGGGGGGAAGGGCCCAGCATTTT.

V is TRBV2 and J is TRBJ2-2, with 9 bases lining up with TRBD2. V lost 6 bases, J lost 6 bases, and 5 bases stayed unmatched. CDR1 is SNHLY and CDR2 is FYNNEI in the germline V gene. The CDR3 runs 14 residues. CDR3 loop: CASRRRGGPGELFF. The CDR3 DNA is TGTGCCAGCAGGAGGCGGGGGGGCCCCGGGGAGCTGTTTTTT.

The chain is built from TRBV7-2 and TRBJ2-5; no firm D call. Per germline, CDR1 SGHTA and CDR2 FQGNSA. CDR3 length equals 12 residues. With 2 bases removed from V and 5 bases from J, the gap between germline ends came to 6 bases. The CDR3 nucleotides read TGTGCCAGCAGCTTAACGGTGGAGACCCAGTACTTC. Its protein is CASSLTVETQYF.

The genes are TRBV6-5 and TRBJ1-4; no firm D call. Trimming stripped 0 bases from V and 4 bases from J, with 9 bases between. Germline CDR1 is MNHEY and CDR2 is SVGAGI. The CDR3 spans 15 residues. CDR3 in amino acids: CASSYSRGSNEKLFF. The CDR3 DNA is TGTGCCAGCAGTTACTCGCGCGGGAGTAATGAAAAACTGTTTTTT.

V and J are TRBV6-5 and TRBJ2-7, with 7 bases aligning to TRBD1. The CDR3 loop spans 15 amino acids. Germline CDR1 MNHEY, CDR2 SVGAGI. Losses at the gene ends were 2 bases for V and 2 bases for J; bases not matched to a gene: 6. CDR3 DNA sequence: TGTGCCAGCAGTTACGGGACAGACCTGACCTACGAGCAGTACTTC. As protein: CASSYGTDLTYEQYF.

The chain recombines TRBV27 with TRBJ1-2; 9 nucleotides align to TRBD1. The germline CDR1 and CDR2 sequences are MNHEY and SMNVEV (reference sequence). The CDR3 is 15 residues long. J lost 6 bases, V lost 4 bases, and 9 bases had no gene match. Here the CDR3 reads CASSSPGTGRDGYTF. CDR3 nucleotide sequence: TGTGCCAGCAGTTCACCGGGGACAGGGCGCGATGGCTACACCTTC.

The genes are TRBV28 and TRBJ2-7; tentatively, D is TRBD1 or TRBD2 (6 bases each). The CDR3 extends over 15 amino acids. V was cut by 6 bases and J by 3 bases, with 18 bases left in between. Germline V gene sequence: CDR1 MDHEN, CDR2 SYDVKM. The CDR3 region is CASSPEGGLFYEQYF. The CDR3, as DNA: TGTGCCAGCAGCCCCGAGGGGGGTCTTTTCTACGAGCAGTACTTC.

V and J are TRBV28 and TRBJ2-6, with D perhaps TRBD1 (6 bases). The CDR3 contains 15 residues. Germline-derived CDR1 and CDR2 are MDHEN and SYDVKM. V lost 4 bases, J lost 2 bases, and 9 bases lay in between. CDR3 nucleotides: TGTGCCAGCAGTTCTACAGGGACTGGGGCCAACGTCCTGACTTTC. It translates to CASSSTGTGANVLTF. Drawing the rest from reference TRBV28 and TRBJ2-6, the complete variable domain is DVKVTQSSRYLVKRTGEKVFLECVQDMDHENMFWYRQDPGLGLRLIYFSYDVKMKEKGDIPEGYSVSREKKERFSLILESASTNQTSMYLCASSSTGTGANVLTFGAGSRLTVL.

Written as DNA, the CDR3 is TGTGCCAGCACCTCCAAGGGAGACTACGAGCAGTACTTC. The encoded protein is CASTSKGDYEQYF. The V and J genes are TRBV27 and TRBJ2-7, with a weak D call TRBD2 (5 bases). CDR3 length: 13 residues. V lost 7 bases and J 3 bases, leaving 13 bases between the germline ends. Germline CDR1 is MNHEY and CDR2 is SMNVEV (reference sequence).

This clone was seen a single time. This rearrangement joins TRBV6-6 to TRBJ1-4; no definite D call. Germline CDR1 reads MNHNY; CDR2 reads SVGAGI (reference sequence). The CDR3 consists of 15 residues. The ends were cut back, 0 bases at V and 1 base at J, with 6 bases in the middle. CDR3 in amino acids: CASSYSRVTNEKLFF. The CDR3 region has the DNA TGTGCCAGCAGTTACTCTAGGGTAACTAATGAAAAACTGTTTTTT.

J is TRBJ2-7 and V is TRBV7-6, with 8 positions matching TRBD1. Germline CDR1 is SGHVS and CDR2 is FNYEAQ. This CDR3 is built from 16 residues. Trimming at V came to 0 bases and at J to 6 bases, leaving 10 bases not matched to a gene. CDR3 nucleotide sequence: TGTGCCAGCAGCTTAGCAGGTGGGACAGGAATTAGCGAGCAGTACTTC. Protein sequence: CASSLAGGTGISEQYF.

The chain has TRBV5-4 and TRBJ2-7; D is perhaps TRBD2 (6 bases). Germline assignment: CDR1 SGHNT and CDR2 YYREEE (reference sequence). Trimming took off 4 bases at V and 3 bases at J, with 14 bases between the two ends. This CDR3 spans 14 amino acids. The CDR3 DNA reads as TGTGCCAGCAGCCGGGGGTGGGGCAGCTACGAGCAGTACTTC. Translation: CASSRGWGSYEQYF.

This clone was seen more than once but under ten times. V gene TRBV7-3 combines with J gene TRBJ1-5, with 8 nucleotides matching TRBD1. Germline CDR1 reads SGHTA; CDR2 reads FQGTGA. There are 13 residues in the CDR3. Losses at the gene ends were 5 bases for V and 6 bases for J; bases not matched to a gene: 3. CDR3 region: CASSPDRGQPQHF. The CDR3 nucleotides are TGTGCCAGCAGCCCCGACAGGGGTCAGCCCCAGCATTTT.

The rearrangement uses TRBV12-5 and TRBJ2-1, with D maybe TRBD2 (5 bases). The CDR3 has 13 amino acids. Germline V CDR1 and CDR2: LGHNT, FRNRAP. V dropped 6 bases and J dropped 6 bases, with 12 bases sitting between them. This CDR3 is CASGRDEGNEQFF. The DNA for the CDR3 is TGTGCTAGTGGAAGAGACGAGGGCAATGAGCAGTTCTTC.

The J gene is TRBJ1-5, the V gene TRBV5-8; no clear D. CDR3 length equals 11 residues. V lost 4 bases and J 4 bases, leaving 3 bases between the germline ends. Germline CDR1 SGHTS, CDR2 YDEGEE. This CDR3 is CASSRNQPQHF. CDR3 bases: TGTGCCAGCAGCCGGAATCAGCCCCAGCATTTT. Based on the CDR3 plus reference TRBV5-8 and TRBJ1-5, the full variable domain is EAGVTQSPTHLIKTRGQQATLRCSPISGHTSVYWYQQALGLGLQFLLWYDEGEERNRGNFPPRFSGRQFPNYSSELNVNALELEDSALYLCASSRNQPQHFGDGTRLSIL.